These T cell receptor beta chains were read from a single sample in a study of T cell repertoires in cytomegalovirus infection. TCRdb used MiXCR to reprocess the reads, holding one entry per CDR3 protein. The sample lists some 310,000 distinct CDR3 sequences, 25% occurring once. These receptors' antigens are unknown. Sample: cultured PBMCs, taken from culture after CMV antigen stimulation. These receptors were obtained from a human donor in good health (CMV status not recorded). Some clones in this sample may be carry-over from other donors' samples. CDR3s include the opening cysteine and the closing phenylalanine or tryptophan. D genes are given only for firm matches. Size tells how often a clone was seen (once, few, many) or the class of an expanded clone, and some rows leave it out.

TRBV4-1	-	TRBJ2-3	many	TGCGCCAGCAGCCAAGGAGGGAAAGAACGCGATACGCAGTATTTT	CASSQGGKERDTQYF
TRBV12-3/TRBV12-4	TRBD1	TRBJ2-3	-	TGTGCCAGCAGGATGTCAGGGGGTTCAGATACGCAGTATTTT	CASRMSGGSDTQYF
TRBV14	TRBD2	TRBJ2-1	-	TGTGCCAGCAGCCAAGTTGCAGGACTAGCGAACAATGAGCAGTTCTTC	CASSQVAGLANNEQFF
TRBV12-3/TRBV12-4	TRBD1	TRBJ1-1	-	TGTGCCAGCAGCTCTTACGGACAGGGGGTCGCCGAAGCTTTCTTT	CASSSYGQGVAEAFF
TRBV15	TRBD2	TRBJ2-7	-	TGTGCCACCAGTTACGGACTAGCCTACGAGCAGTACTTC	CATSYGLAYEQYF
TRBV6-2/TRBV6-3	-	TRBJ2-1	-	TGTGCCAGCAGTCCCGCTTCGAATGAGCAGTTCTTC	CASSPASNEQFF
TRBV2	TRBD2	TRBJ2-1	few	TGTGCCAGCAGACCCGGCCGGGAGGAGGGGTTCTTC	CASRPGREEGFF
TRBV7-2	-	TRBJ2-5	-	TGTGTCAGCAGCTTAGGCGGGCTACAAGAGACCCAGTACTTC	CVSSLGGLQETQYF
TRBV5-6	-	TRBJ1-5	-	TGTGCCAGCAGCTTCCCGCATCGGAGCAATCAGCCCCAGCATTTT	CASSFPHRSNQPQHF
TRBV6-5	TRBD2	TRBJ2-1	few	TGTGCCAGCAGTTTACTAGCGACGGGTAGCAATGAGCAGTTCTTC	CASSLLATGSNEQFF
TRBV19	TRBD1	TRBJ2-7	many	TGTGCCAGTAGTATGGACTCGGGACAGGGGGACTACGAGCAGTACTTC	CASSMDSGQGDYEQYF
TRBV9	-	TRBJ2-7	-	TGTGCCAGCAGCGTAGAGGCTTTGACAGTCCATTCCTACGAGCAGTACTTC	CASSVEALTVHSYEQYF
TRBV28	TRBD2	TRBJ2-7	-	TGTGCCAGCATCCCAGCGGGAGGGCCCCACGAGCAGTACTTC	CASIPAGGPHEQYF
TRBV2	-	TRBJ1-1	-	TGTGCCAGCAATCCGACAGAGAACACTGAAGCTTTCTTT	CASNPTENTEAFF
TRBV20-1	-	TRBJ2-5	-	TGCAGTGCTAGGGAGGGGGCTTTCGAGACCCAGTACTTC	CSAREGAFETQYF
TRBV7-2	TRBD1	TRBJ2-2	few	TGTGCCAGCAGCCCTAGGACAGGGTCGGACGGGGAGCTGTTTTTT	CASSPRTGSDGELFF
TRBV7-6	-	TRBJ2-7	many	TGTGCCAGCAGCTTAGGACTCCAGATGAGCTCCTACGAGCAGTACTTC	CASSLGLQMSSYEQYF
TRBV7-9	-	TRBJ2-7	-	TGTGCCAGCAGCTTGGATGGGGCAGGATACGAGCAGTACTTC	CASSLDGAGYEQYF
TRBV27	-	TRBJ2-3	few	TGTGCCAGCAGCCCATGGGAATGGGCAGATACGCAGTATTTT	CASSPWEWADTQYF
TRBV24-1	-	TRBJ2-1	few	TGTGCCACCAGTGATTCTTCTAGATATGAGCAGTTCTTC	CATSDSSRYEQFF
TRBV2	TRBD1	TRBJ2-5	-	TGTGCCTTAGACAGTCCGGGGACAGACCAAGAGACCCAGTACTTC	CALDSPGTDQETQYF
TRBV7-2	-	TRBJ2-2	few	TGTGCCAGCAGCACGGGACTCACCGGGGAGCTGTTTTTT	CASSTGLTGELFF
TRBV7-2	TRBD2	TRBJ2-1	many	TGTGCCAGCAGCTTAGCGTCCGGGCGGGGACTAGCGCCTGACAATGAGCAGTTCTTC	CASSLASGRGLAPDNEQFF
TRBV7-9	-	TRBJ2-1	-	TGTGCCAGCAGGCTGGGGGGAAATGAGCAGTTCTTC	CASRLGGNEQFF
TRBV11-3	-	TRBJ1-1	-	TGTGCCAGCAGCTTTATATTTCAGGGTAGCACTGAAGCTTTCTTT	CASSFIFQGSTEAFF
TRBV12-3/TRBV12-4	TRBD1	TRBJ2-6	many	TGTGCCAGCAGTTGGGGACAGTCCCTAAGCTCTGGGGCCAACGTCCTGACTTTC	CASSWGQSLSSGANVLTF
TRBV27	-	TRBJ1-1	few	TGTGCCAGCAGTTTATCCCCAGGGCCGGGCACTGAAGCTTTCTTT	CASSLSPGPGTEAFF
TRBV5-1	TRBD1	TRBJ1-4	-	TGCGCCAGCAGCTCAGACAGGGGTAGTGAAAAACTGTTTTTT	CASSSDRGSEKLFF